The rows below give T cell receptor beta chains drawn from one sample of a study of T cells in Graves' hyperthyroidism and ophthalmopathy. TCRdb used MiXCR to reprocess the multiplex PCR reads, holding one entry per CDR3 protein. Here the sample spans 380,000 or so distinct CDR3 sequences, roughly 14% being singletons. Sequenced: blood. The receptor source for this set is a man aged 25-45 years with Graves' hyperthyroidism that later progressed to Graves' ophthalmopathy. The CDR3 runs from the conserved cysteine through the conserved F or W. Each record gives: V gene, clone size, D gene, CDR3 protein. A D gene is named only where the DNA matches it firmly. Clone size is stated in some rows and not others, as once, few, many or a class when expanded.

TRBV28 | many | NA | CASSSPSESYEQYF
TRBV3-1 | many | NA | CASSQPPGTRQETQYF
TRBV10-2 | NA | TRBD2 | CASSDTSGGAFFQETQYF
TRBV5-1 | NA | NA | CGSSTGASTEAFF
TRBV3-1 | NA | NA | CASSQGPATMNTEAFF
TRBV7-9 | many | TRBD2 | CASSAGTSGVEYEQYF
TRBV19 | NA | TRBD1 | CASSMNPGQHGYTF
TRBV20-1 | NA | NA | CSARPATDTQYF
TRBV7-9 | NA | TRBD1 | CASSVRQGSPLHF
TRBV11-2 | NA | TRBD2 | CASSWGLAESCEQYF
TRBV7-9 | many | NA | CASSLALGANEQFF
TRBV11-2 | many | NA | CASSLGGSTQETQYF
TRBV30 | NA | NA | CAWGGRGYNSPLHF
TRBV5-4 | NA | NA | CASSPQGFDTEAFF
TRBV5-6 | NA | NA | CASSFRQGDEKLFF
TRBV12-3/TRBV12-4 | few | TRBD1 | CASRHRGRGYGYTF
TRBV29-1 | NA | NA | CSAKVGSEGNQPQHF
TRBV20-1 | many | TRBD1 | CSARRGTGVYEQYF
TRBV10-3 | many | TRBD1 | CAIRQGQGLSYNSPLHF
TRBV11-2 | many | NA | CASSLGSSRGRKLFF
TRBV7-9 | few | NA | CAIERGEKLFF
TRBV12-3/TRBV12-4 | many | NA | CASSLAGTAQHF
TRBV12-5 | many | NA | CASAPGDVSNQPQHF
TRBV6-1 | many | TRBD1 | CASSSGTGNYEQYF
TRBV4-1 | NA | NA | CASSQERGGSYNEQFF
TRBV6-1 | many | TRBD1 | CASSARTGENSPLHF
TRBV6-1 | few | NA | CAGTPLGEDNYGYTF
TRBV7-9 | many | TRBD1 | CASSLVGQGWNEQFF
TRBV7-8 | many | TRBD2 | CASSWTSGGKGEQYF
TRBV27 | many | NA | CASSLWGSRNSPLHF
TRBV12-3/TRBV12-4 | many | TRBD2 | CASSSGTSGMDTGELFF
TRBV7-2 | NA | NA | CASSPITPAGPEKLFF
TRBV2 | many | NA | CASNKRTEAFF
TRBV24-1 | many | TRBD1 | CATSDQPGQYTDTQYF
TRBV6-1 | many | TRBD1 | CASSPTGGSYNEQFF
TRBV4-1 | NA | NA | CASSQGTALSYEQYF